Following are 4 T cell receptor beta chains from one sample sequenced in a study of CD8 T cells in Susac syndrome (dated by TCRdb to the late 2010s). Libraries were built with the immunoSEQ multiplex PCR assay. RNA was extracted using the RNeasy kit, and about 0.45 to 1 microgram was reverse transcribed with random hexamers. TCRdb redid the processing of the public reads, applying fastp at Q25 and MiXCR, and retained in-frame beta chains. Each entry merges the rows of one CDR3 protein and shows their most common DNA and genes. The table for this sample lists 70,000 to 95,000 distinct CDR3 sequences; over 85% of them were counted only once. The top ten clonotypes cover roughly 0.88% of the sample. Specimen: CD8+ T cells from PBMCs. All receptors come from a human donor with Susac syndrome.

J is TRBJ2-3 and V is TRBV20-1; TRBD2 agrees at 8 bases. This CDR3 has 15 residues. From germline, CDR1 is DFQATT and CDR2 SNEGSKA (reference sequence). The V gene end was trimmed by 6 bases and the J gene end by 5 bases; junction bases not matched to a gene: 13. CDR3 residues: CSALQAGEVGDTQYF. The CDR3 bases are TGCAGTGCCCTGCAAGCGGGAGAGGTGGGAGATACGCAGTATTTT.

Written as DNA, the CDR3 is TGTGCCACCAGCATCGACAGGGCCTACAATGAGCAGTTCTTC. This encodes CATSIDRAYNEQFF. V and J are TRBV15 and TRBJ2-1, with 7 bases matching TRBD1. Trimming cost V 4 bases and J 2 bases; bases outside gene matches: 2. Germline V lookup: CDR1 LNHNV, CDR2 YYDKDF (reference sequence). CDR3 length equals 14 residues.

This chain uses TRBV4-2 with TRBJ1-1, with D possibly being TRBD1 (6 bases). This CDR3 has 14 amino acids. V dropped 3 bases and J dropped 3 bases, with 11 bases sitting between them. The germline V gene encodes CDR1 LGHNA and CDR2 YNFKEQ. DNA for the CDR3: TGTGCCAGCAGCCACGCACAGGGATACACTGAAGCTTTCTTT. Its protein product is CASSHAQGYTEAFF.

This chain joins TRBV13 and TRBJ1-2, with no clear D. Germline CDR1 reads PRHDT; CDR2 reads FYEKMQ (reference sequence). V dropped 5 bases and J dropped 4 bases, with 11 bases sitting between them. This CDR3 region has 13 residues. This chain's CDR3 is CASSLQKSYGYTF. CDR3 coding DNA: TGTGCCAGCAGCCTACAGAAATCCTATGGCTACACCTTC.